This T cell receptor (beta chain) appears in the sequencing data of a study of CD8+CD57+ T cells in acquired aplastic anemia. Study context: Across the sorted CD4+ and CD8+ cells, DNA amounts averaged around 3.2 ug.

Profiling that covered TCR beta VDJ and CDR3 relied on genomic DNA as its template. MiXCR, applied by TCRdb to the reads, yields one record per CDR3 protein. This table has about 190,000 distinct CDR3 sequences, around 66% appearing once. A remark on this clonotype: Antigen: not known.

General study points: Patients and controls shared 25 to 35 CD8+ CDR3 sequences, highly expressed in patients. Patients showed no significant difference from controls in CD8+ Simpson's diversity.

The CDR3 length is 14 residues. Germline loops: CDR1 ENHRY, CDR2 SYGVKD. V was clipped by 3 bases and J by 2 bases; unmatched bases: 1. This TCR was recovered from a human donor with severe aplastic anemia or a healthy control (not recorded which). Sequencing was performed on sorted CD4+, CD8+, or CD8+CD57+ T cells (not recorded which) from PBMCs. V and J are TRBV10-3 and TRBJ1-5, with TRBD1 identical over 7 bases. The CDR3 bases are TGTGCCATCAGTGACGGGACAGGCAATCAGCCCCAGCATTTT. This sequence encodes CAISDGTGNQPQHF.